This is a list of T cell receptor beta chains from one sample in a study of T cell responses to AZD1222 COVID-19 vaccine. Some clones are missing from TCRdb's copy, which holds only in-frame ones; the method was immunoSEQ multiplex PCR. The sample carries approximately 80,000 clones, around 90% recorded once. Sequencing used peripheral blood, obtained on day 0 of MenACWY control vaccination. The receptors come from an adult in good health. Each CDR3 is given with its conserved first and last residue. The order of the fields is CDR3 length, V gene, J gene, CDR3 protein.

cdr3_length: 15
v_call: TRBV19
j_call: TRBJ2-1
cdr3_aa: CASSMGTSSYNEQFF

cdr3_length: 17
v_call: TRBV19
j_call: TRBJ1-1
cdr3_aa: CASSMVFGRGSVTEAFF

cdr3_length: 11
v_call: TRBV11-2
j_call: TRBJ2-1
cdr3_aa: CASSSSYEQFF

cdr3_length: 15
v_call: TRBV24-1
j_call: TRBJ2-5
cdr3_aa: CATSDPSLPRQTQYF

cdr3_length: 13
v_call: TRBV30
j_call: TRBJ2-7
cdr3_aa: CAWNRAASYEQYF

cdr3_length: 14
v_call: TRBV9
j_call: TRBJ1-2
cdr3_aa: CASSVAQGTYGYTF

cdr3_length: 15
v_call: TRBV7-8
j_call: TRBJ2-3
cdr3_aa: CASSFSGATTDTQYF

cdr3_length: 14
v_call: TRBV18
j_call: TRBJ1-4
cdr3_aa: CASSPGQGIEKLFF

cdr3_length: 18
v_call: TRBV7-2
j_call: TRBJ1-6
cdr3_aa: CASSLAIPAGAYNSPLHF

cdr3_length: 11
v_call: TRBV19
j_call: TRBJ2-6
cdr3_aa: CASTEANVLTF

cdr3_length: 14
v_call: TRBV20-1
j_call: TRBJ2-7
cdr3_aa: CSASSSGVPYEQYF

cdr3_length: 17
v_call: TRBV5-4
j_call: TRBJ2-3
cdr3_aa: CASSLGGTSGAADTQYF

cdr3_length: 13
v_call: TRBV25-1
j_call: TRBJ1-2
cdr3_aa: CASTGGRSYGYTF

cdr3_length: 13
v_call: TRBV2
j_call: TRBJ1-1
cdr3_aa: CASSATENTEAFF

cdr3_length: 14
v_call: TRBV7-2
j_call: TRBJ1-5
cdr3_aa: CASSLDRAGQPQHF

cdr3_length: 15
v_call: TRBV4-3
j_call: TRBJ1-5
cdr3_aa: CASSQDRQGAEPQHF

cdr3_length: 12
v_call: TRBV29-1
j_call: TRBJ2-7
cdr3_aa: CSVEDPGYEQYF

cdr3_length: 16
v_call: TRBV6-5
j_call: TRBJ1-4
cdr3_aa: CASSSRSTTGREKLFF

cdr3_length: 15
v_call: TRBV4-1
j_call: TRBJ1-2
cdr3_aa: CASSPNPPFRYGYTF

cdr3_length: 16
v_call: TRBV11-3
j_call: TRBJ2-2
cdr3_aa: CASSLRTTGPPGELFF

cdr3_length: 15
v_call: TRBV3-1/TRBV3-2
j_call: TRBJ2-7
cdr3_aa: CASSLGAGGAYEQYF